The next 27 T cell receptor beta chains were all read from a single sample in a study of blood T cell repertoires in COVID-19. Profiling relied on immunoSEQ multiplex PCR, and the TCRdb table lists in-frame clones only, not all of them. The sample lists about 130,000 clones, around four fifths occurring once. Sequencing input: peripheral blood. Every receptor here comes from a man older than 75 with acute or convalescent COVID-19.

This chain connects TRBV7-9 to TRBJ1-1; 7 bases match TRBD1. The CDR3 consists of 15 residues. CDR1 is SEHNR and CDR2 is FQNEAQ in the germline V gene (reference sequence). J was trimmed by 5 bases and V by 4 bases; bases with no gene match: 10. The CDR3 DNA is TGTGCCAGCAGCTCCCGACAGGGAAGGGGTACTGAAGCTTTCTTT. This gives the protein CASSSRQGRGTEAFF.

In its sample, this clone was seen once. The CDR3 sequence: CASSLLSGTYNEQFF. The CDR3 nucleotides read TGTGCCAGCTCACTGCTATCCGGGACCTACAATGAGCAGTTCTTC. The rearrangement links TRBV18 to TRBJ2-1; tentative D call: TRBD2 (5 bases). The V end was cut by 4 bases, the J end by 2 bases, with 12 bases between. This CDR3 is built from 15 residues. The germline V gene has CDR1 KGHSH and CDR2 LQKENI.

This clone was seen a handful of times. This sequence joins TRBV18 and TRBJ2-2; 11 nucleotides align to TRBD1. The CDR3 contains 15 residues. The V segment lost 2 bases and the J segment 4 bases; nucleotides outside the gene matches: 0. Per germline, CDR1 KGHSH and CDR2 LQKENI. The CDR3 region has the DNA TGTGCCAGCTCACCAGGGACAGGGGGCACCGGGGAGCTGTTTTTT. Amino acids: CASSPGTGGTGELFF. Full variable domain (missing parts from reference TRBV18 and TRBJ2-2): NAGVMQNPRHLVRRRGQEARLRCSPMKGHSHVYWYRQLPEEGLKFMVYLQKENIIDESGMPKERFSAEFPKEGPSILRIQQVVRGDSAAYFCASSPGTGGTGELFFGEGSRLTVL.

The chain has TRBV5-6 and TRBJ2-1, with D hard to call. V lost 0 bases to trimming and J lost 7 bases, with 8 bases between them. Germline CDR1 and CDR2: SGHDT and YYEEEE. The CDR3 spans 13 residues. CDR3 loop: CASSLGWANEQFF. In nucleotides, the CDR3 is TGTGCCAGCAGCTTGGGATGGGCGAATGAGCAGTTCTTC.

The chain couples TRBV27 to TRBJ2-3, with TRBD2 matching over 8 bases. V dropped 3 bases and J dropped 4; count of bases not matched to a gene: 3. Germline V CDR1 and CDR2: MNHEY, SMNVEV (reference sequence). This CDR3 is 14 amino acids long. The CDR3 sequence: CASSFRGLADTQYF. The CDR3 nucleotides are TGTGCCAGCAGTTTCAGGGGACTAGCAGATACGCAGTATTTT.

CDR3 residues: CASSAGTSGGFLVREQYF. The CDR3, as DNA: TGTGCCAGCAGTGCCGGGACTAGCGGGGGATTTCTGGTCCGCGAGCAGTACTTC. The chain carries TRBV6-1 and TRBJ2-7, with 14 bases aligning to TRBD2. Germline-derived CDR1 and CDR2 are MNHNS and SASEGT. After removal of 4 bases from V and 6 bases from J, the junction contained 14 bases not matched to a gene. The CDR3 covers 18 residues.

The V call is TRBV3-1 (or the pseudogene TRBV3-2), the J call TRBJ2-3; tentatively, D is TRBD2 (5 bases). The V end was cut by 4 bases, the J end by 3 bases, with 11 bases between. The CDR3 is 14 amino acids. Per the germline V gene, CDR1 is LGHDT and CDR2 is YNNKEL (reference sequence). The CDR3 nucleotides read TGTGCCAGCAGCCTCCGGGGTGGGACAGATACGCAGTATTTT. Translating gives CASSLRGGTDTQYF.

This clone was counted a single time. CDR3 region: CASSVDRGEAFF. The DNA of the CDR3 is TGTGCCAGCAGCGTAGATCGAGGTGAAGCTTTCTTT. This chain uses TRBV9 with TRBJ1-1; D is uncertain. CDR3 size: 12 residues. Germline CDR1 reads SGDLS; CDR2 reads YYNGEE. V lost 0 bases and J lost 7, with 7 bases in between.

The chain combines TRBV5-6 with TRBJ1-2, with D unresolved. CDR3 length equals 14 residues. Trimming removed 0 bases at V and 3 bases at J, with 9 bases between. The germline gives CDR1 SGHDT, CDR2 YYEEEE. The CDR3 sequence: CASSLERAYYGYTF. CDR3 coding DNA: TGTGCCAGCAGCTTGGAGCGTGCCTACTATGGCTACACCTTC.

The chain's CDR3 is CASSEVTGSITEAFF. The CDR3 bases are TGTGCCAGCAGTGAAGTGACGGGAAGTATCACTGAAGCTTTCTTT. The V call is TRBV6-1, the J call TRBJ1-1; no firm D call. The CDR3 runs 15 residues. Looked up from germline, CDR1 is MNHNS and CDR2 is SASEGT. Trimming removed 1 base at V and 4 bases at J, with 13 bases between.

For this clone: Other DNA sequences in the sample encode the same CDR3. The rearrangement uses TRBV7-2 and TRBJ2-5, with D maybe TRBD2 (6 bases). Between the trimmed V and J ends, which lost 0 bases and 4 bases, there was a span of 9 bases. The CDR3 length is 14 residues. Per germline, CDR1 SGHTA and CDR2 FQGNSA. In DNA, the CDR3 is TGTGCCAGCAGCTTAGCTCGGGGAGGAGAGACCCAGTACTTC. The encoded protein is CASSLARGGETQYF.

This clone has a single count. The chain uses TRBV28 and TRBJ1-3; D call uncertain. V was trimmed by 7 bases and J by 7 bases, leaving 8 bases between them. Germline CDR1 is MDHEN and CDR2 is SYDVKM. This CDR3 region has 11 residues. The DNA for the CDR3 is TGTGCCAGCACCTCGAGGAACACCATATATTTT. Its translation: CASTSRNTIYF.

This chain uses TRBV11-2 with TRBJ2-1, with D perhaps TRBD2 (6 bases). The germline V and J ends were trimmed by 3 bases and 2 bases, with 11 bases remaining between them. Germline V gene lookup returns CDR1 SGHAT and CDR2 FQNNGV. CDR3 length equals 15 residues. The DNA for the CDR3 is TGTGCCAGCAGCTTGAGTGGGACTCCCTACAATGAGCAGTTCTTC. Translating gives CASSLSGTPYNEQFF.

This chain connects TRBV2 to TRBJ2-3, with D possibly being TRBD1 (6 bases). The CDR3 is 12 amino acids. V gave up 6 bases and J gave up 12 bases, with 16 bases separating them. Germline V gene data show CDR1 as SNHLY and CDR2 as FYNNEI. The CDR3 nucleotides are TGTGCCAGCAGGGGGGACACCCGTTCTCAGTATTTT. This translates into CASRGDTRSQYF.

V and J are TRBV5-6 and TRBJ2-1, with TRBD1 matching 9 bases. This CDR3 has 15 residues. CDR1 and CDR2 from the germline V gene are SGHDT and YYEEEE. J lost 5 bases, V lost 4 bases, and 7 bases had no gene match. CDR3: CASSPRTGAHNEQFF. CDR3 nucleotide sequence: TGTGCCAGCAGCCCACGGACAGGGGCCCACAATGAGCAGTTCTTC.

Written as DNA, the CDR3 is TGCGCCAGCAGCTTGGCCCCGGACAGTTTTGGCTACACCTTC. It is translated as CASSLAPDSFGYTF. The rearrangement links TRBV5-1 to TRBJ1-2, with D perhaps matching TRBD1 (6 bases). Looked up from germline, CDR1 is SGHRS and CDR2 is YFSETQ. V was pared by 0 bases and J by 7 bases, with 13 bases between. This CDR3 has 14 amino acids.

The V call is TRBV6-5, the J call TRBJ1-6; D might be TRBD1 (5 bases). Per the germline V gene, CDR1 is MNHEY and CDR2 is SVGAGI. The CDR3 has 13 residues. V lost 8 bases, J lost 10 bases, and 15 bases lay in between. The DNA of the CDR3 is TGTGCCAGCTCTCGCGGGGGTGACTCACCCCTCCACTTT. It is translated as CASSRGGDSPLHF.

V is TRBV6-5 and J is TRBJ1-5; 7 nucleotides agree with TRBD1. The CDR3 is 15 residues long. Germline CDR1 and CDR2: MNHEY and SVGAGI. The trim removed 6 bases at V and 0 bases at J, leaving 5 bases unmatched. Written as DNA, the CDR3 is TGTGCCAGCAGGGTGACAGGGTATAGCAATCAGCCCCAGCATTTT. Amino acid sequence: CASRVTGYSNQPQHF.

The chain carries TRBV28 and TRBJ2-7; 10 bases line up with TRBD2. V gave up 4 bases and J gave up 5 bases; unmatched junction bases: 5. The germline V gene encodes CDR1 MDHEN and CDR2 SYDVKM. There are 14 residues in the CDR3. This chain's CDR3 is CASSSPGLANEQYF. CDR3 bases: TGTGCCAGCAGTTCTCCGGGACTAGCGAACGAGCAGTACTTC.

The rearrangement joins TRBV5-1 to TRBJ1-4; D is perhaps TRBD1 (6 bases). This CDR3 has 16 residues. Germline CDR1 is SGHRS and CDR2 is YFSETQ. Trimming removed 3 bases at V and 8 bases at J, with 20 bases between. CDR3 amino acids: CASSYGVSGVEEKLFF. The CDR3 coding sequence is TGCGCCAGCAGCTATGGGGTTTCAGGGGTGGAGGAAAAACTGTTTTTT.

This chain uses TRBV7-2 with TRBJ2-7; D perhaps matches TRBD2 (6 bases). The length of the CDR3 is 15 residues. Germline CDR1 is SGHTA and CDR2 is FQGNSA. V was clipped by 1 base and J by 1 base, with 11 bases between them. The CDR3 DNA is TGTGCCAGCAGCTTAGGGGGGACTCTATCCTACGAGCAGTACTTC. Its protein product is CASSLGGTLSYEQYF.

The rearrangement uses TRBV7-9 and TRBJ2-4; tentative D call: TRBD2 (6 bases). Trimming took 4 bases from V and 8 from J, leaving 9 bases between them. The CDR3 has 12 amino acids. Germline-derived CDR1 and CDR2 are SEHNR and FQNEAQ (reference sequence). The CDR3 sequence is CASSSSADIQYF. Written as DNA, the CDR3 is TGTGCCAGCAGCTCTAGCGCAGACATTCAGTACTTC.

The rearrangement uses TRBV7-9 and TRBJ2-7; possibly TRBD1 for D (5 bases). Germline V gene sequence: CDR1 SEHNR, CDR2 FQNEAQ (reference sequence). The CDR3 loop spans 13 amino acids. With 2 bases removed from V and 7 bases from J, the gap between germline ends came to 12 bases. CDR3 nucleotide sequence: TGTGCCAGCAGCTTATTCAGGGTTGGTGAGCAGTACTTC. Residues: CASSLFRVGEQYF.

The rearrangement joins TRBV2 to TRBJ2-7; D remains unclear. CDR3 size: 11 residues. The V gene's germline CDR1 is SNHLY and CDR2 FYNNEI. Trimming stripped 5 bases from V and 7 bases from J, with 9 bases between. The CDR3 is CASSIIGEQYF. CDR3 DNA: TGTGCCAGCAGTATAATCGGGGAGCAGTACTTC.

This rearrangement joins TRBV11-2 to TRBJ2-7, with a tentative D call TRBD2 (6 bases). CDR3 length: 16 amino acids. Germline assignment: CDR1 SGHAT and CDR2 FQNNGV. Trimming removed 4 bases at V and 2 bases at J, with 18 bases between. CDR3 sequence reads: CASSWTLGGSAYEQYF. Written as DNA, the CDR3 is TGTGCCAGCAGCTGGACTTTGGGGGGTTCAGCCTACGAGCAGTACTTC.

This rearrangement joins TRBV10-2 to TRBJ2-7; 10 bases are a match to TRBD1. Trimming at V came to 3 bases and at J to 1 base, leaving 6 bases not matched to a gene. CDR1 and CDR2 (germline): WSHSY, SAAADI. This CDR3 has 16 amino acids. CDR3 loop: CASSDWGGQGSYEQYF. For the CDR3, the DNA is TGCGCCAGCAGTGACTGGGGGGGACAGGGGTCCTACGAGCAGTACTTC.

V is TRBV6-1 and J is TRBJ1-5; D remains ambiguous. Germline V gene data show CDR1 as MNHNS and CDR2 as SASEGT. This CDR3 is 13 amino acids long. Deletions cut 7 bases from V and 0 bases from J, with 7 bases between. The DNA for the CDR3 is TGTGCCAGCAAAACGGGTAGCAATCAGCCCCAGCATTTT. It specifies CASKTGSNQPQHF.